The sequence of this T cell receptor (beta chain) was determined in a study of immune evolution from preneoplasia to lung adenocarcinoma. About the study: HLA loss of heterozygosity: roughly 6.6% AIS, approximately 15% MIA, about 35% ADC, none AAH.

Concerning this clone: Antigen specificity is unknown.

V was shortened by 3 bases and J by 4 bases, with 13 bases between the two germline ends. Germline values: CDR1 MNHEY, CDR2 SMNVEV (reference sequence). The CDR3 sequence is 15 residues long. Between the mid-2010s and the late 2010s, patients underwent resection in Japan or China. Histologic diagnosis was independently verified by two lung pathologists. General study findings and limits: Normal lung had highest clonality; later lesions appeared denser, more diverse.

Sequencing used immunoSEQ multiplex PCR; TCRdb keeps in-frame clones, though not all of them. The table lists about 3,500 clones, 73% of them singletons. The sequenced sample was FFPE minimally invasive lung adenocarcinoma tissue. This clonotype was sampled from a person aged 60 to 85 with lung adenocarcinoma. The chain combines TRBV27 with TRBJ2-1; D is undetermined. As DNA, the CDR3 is TGTGCCAGCAGTTTGGAGCAACAGCCTTACAATGAGCAGTTCTTC. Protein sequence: CASSLEQQPYNEQFF.